The rows below give T cell receptor beta chains drawn from one sample of a study of T cell responses to AZD1222 COVID-19 vaccine. Produced via immunoSEQ multiplex PCR; TCRdb's table is partial and in-frame only. Of 95,000 to 100,000 clones in the sample, 89% were seen once. Sample: peripheral blood, taken on day 0 of AZD1222 vaccination. These receptor sequences come from an adult in good health. Each CDR3 is given with its conserved first and last residue. A D gene is named only where the DNA matches it firmly. Where a row states a size, it is once, few, many or the class of an expanded clone; other rows omit it.

V gene,J gene,D gene,clone size,CDR3 protein,CDR3 DNA
TRBV18,TRBJ2-5,TRBD2,-,CASSPDREAETQYF,TGTGCCAGCTCACCAGATCGGGAGGCAGAGACCCAGTACTTC
TRBV27,TRBJ2-7,TRBD1,-,CASRGTGGFYEQYF,TGTGCCAGCAGGGGGACAGGGGGGTTCTACGAGCAGTACTTC
TRBV7-8,TRBJ1-5,-,once,CASSLALGEQPQHF,TGTGCCAGCAGCTTAGCGCTCGGGGAACAGCCCCAGCATTTT
TRBV3-1/TRBV3-2,TRBJ1-2,TRBD1,-,CASSPPRTGGYYGYTF,TGTGCCAGCAGTCCTCCGAGGACAGGGGGCTACTATGGCTACACCTTC
TRBV19,TRBJ2-5,-,-,CASSIDRRALETQYF,TGTGCCAGTAGTATAGATCGCCGGGCCCTGGAGACCCAGTACTTC
TRBV6-5,TRBJ2-7,-,-,CASFSTTRRSYEQYF,TGTGCCAGCTTTAGTACGACACGCCGCTCCTACGAGCAGTACTTC
TRBV21-1,TRBJ1-5,-,-,CASSNKWGTGGNQPQHF,TGTGCCAGCAGCAATAAATGGGGGACAGGGGGCAATCAGCCCCAGCATTTT
TRBV30,TRBJ1-2,-,-,CAWSVQGTYGYTF,TGTGCCTGGAGTGTACAGGGCACCTATGGCTACACCTTC
TRBV7-3,TRBJ1-1,TRBD1,medium-sized,CASSGQGPGTEAFF,TGTGCCAGCAGCGGACAGGGGCCAGGCACTGAAGCTTTCTTT
TRBV6-2/TRBV6-3,TRBJ1-2,-,-,CASSYTGSSYLGRLGYTF,TGTGCCAGCAGTTATACCGGGTCTTCTTACCTAGGCCGACTCGGCTACACCTTC
TRBV5-1,TRBJ1-2,TRBD1,-,CASSLVGQDYGYTF,TGCGCCAGCAGCTTGGTGGGACAGGACTATGGCTACACCTTC
TRBV29-1,TRBJ2-7,TRBD1,-,CSVSYRGAREQYF,TGCAGCGTGAGTTACAGGGGAGCTCGCGAGCAGTACTTC
TRBV24-1,TRBJ2-2,-,-,CATSDLGGAGGELFF,TGTGCCACCAGTGATTTAGGAGGGGCCGGCGGGGAGCTGTTTTTT
TRBV29-1,TRBJ1-2,TRBD1,few,CSGGQGVDPGYTF,TGCAGCGGGGGACAGGGAGTCGACCCTGGCTACACCTTC
TRBV2,TRBJ2-7,-,-,CASRKSGRYEQYF,TGTGCCAGCAGGAAATCGGGCCGCTACGAGCAGTACTTC
TRBV2,TRBJ1-5,-,once,CASSERQGPFSNQPQHF,TGTGCCAGCAGTGAACGGCAGGGACCTTTTAGCAATCAGCCCCAGCATTTT
TRBV29-1,TRBJ1-2,-,-,CSVDLGTRDGYTF,TGCAGCGTCGACCTTGGAACTCGGGATGGCTACACCTTC
TRBV2,TRBJ2-2,-,few,CASSRGVRTGELFF,TGTGCCAGCAGTAGGGGGGTTAGGACCGGGGAGCTGTTTTTT
TRBV30,TRBJ1-6,-,-,CAWTQSYNSPLHF,TGTGCCTGGACTCAGTCCTATAATTCACCCCTCCACTTT
TRBV30,TRBJ2-5,TRBD1,-,CAWRDRGLETQYF,TGTGCCTGGAGGGACAGGGGGCTGGAGACCCAGTACTTC
TRBV10-2,TRBJ2-5,-,once,CASSGGRLETQYF,TGCGCCAGCAGTGGGGGCAGGCTGGAGACCCAGTACTTC
TRBV5-8,TRBJ2-1,TRBD2,-,CASSLGRDKPNYNEQFF,TGTGCCAGCAGCCTGGGGAGGGATAAGCCGAACTACAATGAGCAGTTCTTC
TRBV28,TRBJ2-5,-,-,CASSPGEGGVGETQYF,TGTGCCAGCAGTCCCGGGGAGGGGGGAGTAGGAGAGACCCAGTACTTC
TRBV20-1,TRBJ2-7,-,-,CSASGSGGLYEQYF,TGCAGTGCTAGTGGCTCCGGGGGCCTGTACGAGCAGTACTTC
TRBV19,TRBJ1-2,TRBD1,-,CASSIAVLTGRVWGYGYTF,TGTGCCAGTAGTATAGCTGTTTTGACAGGGCGAGTCTGGGGCTATGGCTACACCTTC